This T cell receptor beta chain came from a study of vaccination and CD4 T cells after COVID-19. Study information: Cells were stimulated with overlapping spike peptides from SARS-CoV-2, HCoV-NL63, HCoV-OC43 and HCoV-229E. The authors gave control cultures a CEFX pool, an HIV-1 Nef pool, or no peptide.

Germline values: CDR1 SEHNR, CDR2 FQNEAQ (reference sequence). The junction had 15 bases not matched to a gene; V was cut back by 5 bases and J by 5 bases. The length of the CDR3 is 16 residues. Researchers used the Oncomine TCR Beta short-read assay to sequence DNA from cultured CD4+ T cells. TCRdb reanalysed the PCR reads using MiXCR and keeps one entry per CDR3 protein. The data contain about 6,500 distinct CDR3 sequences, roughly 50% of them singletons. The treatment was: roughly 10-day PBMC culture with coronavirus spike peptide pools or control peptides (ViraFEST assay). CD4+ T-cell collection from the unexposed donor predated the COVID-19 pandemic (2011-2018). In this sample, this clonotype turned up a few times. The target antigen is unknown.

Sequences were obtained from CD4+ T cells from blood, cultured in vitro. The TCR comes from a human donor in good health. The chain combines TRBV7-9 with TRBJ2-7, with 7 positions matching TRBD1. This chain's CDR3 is CASSPKFRQGSDEQYF. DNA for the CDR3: TGTGCCAGCAGCCCAAAATTCCGACAGGGAAGCGACGAGCAGTACTTC.